The rows below give T cell receptor beta chains drawn from one sample of a study of T-cell memory formation after mild COVID-19. TCRdb recomputed calls from the 5' RACE reads with MiXCR, one row per CDR3 protein. Altogether under 400,000 distinct CDR3 sequences are present, 20% to 25% being singletons, with the ten largest covering 9.5% to 15%. The sample comprised PBMCs or a T cell subset sorted from them (not recorded which). The source is an adult woman who had mild COVID-19 (a few samples of this study predate the infection). Cell type and time point are not known. Both conserved end residues are part of each CDR3. A D gene is named only where the DNA matches it firmly. The size of a clone is reported for some rows only, either as once, few or many, or as a class for expanded clones.

clone_size: many
v_call: TRBV7-3
cdr3_length: 17
d_call: -
j_call: TRBJ2-1
cdr3_nt: TGTGCCAGCAGCTCCTTGGGAGGCTCGAGCTCCTACAATGAGCAGTTCTTC
cdr3_aa: CASSSLGGSSSYNEQFF

clone_size: -
v_call: TRBV6-2/TRBV6-3
cdr3_length: 14
d_call: TRBD1
j_call: TRBJ2-7
cdr3_nt: TGTGCCAGCAGTTACGGGACAGGGTTGTTCGAGCAGTACTTC
cdr3_aa: CASSYGTGLFEQYF

clone_size: -
v_call: TRBV9
cdr3_length: 15
d_call: -
j_call: TRBJ2-2
cdr3_nt: TGTGCCAGCAGCGTAGAACCAGGGGACACCGGGGAGCTGTTTTTT
cdr3_aa: CASSVEPGDTGELFF

clone_size: -
v_call: TRBV20-1
cdr3_length: 13
d_call: TRBD1
j_call: TRBJ1-1
cdr3_nt: TGCAGTGCTGGGGGGACAGGGGACACTGAAGCTTTCTTT
cdr3_aa: CSAGGTGDTEAFF

clone_size: -
v_call: TRBV12-3/TRBV12-4
cdr3_length: 15
d_call: TRBD2
j_call: TRBJ2-5
cdr3_nt: TGTGCCAGCAGCGGGACTAGCGGGAGCCGGGAGACCCAGTACTTC
cdr3_aa: CASSGTSGSRETQYF

clone_size: -
v_call: TRBV2
cdr3_length: 14
d_call: TRBD2
j_call: TRBJ2-1
cdr3_nt: TGTGCCAGCAGTCTAGCGGGGGAGAACAATGAGCAGTTCTTC
cdr3_aa: CASSLAGENNEQFF

clone_size: many
v_call: TRBV25-1
cdr3_length: 17
d_call: TRBD2
j_call: TRBJ2-1
cdr3_nt: TGTGCCAGCAGTGTTTCCCGAACTAGCGGGGCTAACAATGAGCAGTTCTTC
cdr3_aa: CASSVSRTSGANNEQFF

clone_size: few
v_call: TRBV4-3
cdr3_length: 14
d_call: -
j_call: TRBJ2-7
cdr3_nt: TGCGCCAGCAGCCAAGCTCCCGGGGACTACGAGCAGTACTTC
cdr3_aa: CASSQAPGDYEQYF

clone_size: -
v_call: TRBV20-1
cdr3_length: 15
d_call: -
j_call: TRBJ2-2
cdr3_nt: TGCAGTGCCTTTCCGGGGACCCTGAACACCGGGGAGCTGTTTTTT
cdr3_aa: CSAFPGTLNTGELFF

clone_size: -
v_call: TRBV12-3/TRBV12-4
cdr3_length: 15
d_call: -
j_call: TRBJ2-5
cdr3_nt: TGTGCCAGCAGTCCCCGGGCCATAATCACGGAGACCCAGTACTTC
cdr3_aa: CASSPRAIITETQYF

clone_size: few
v_call: TRBV5-5
cdr3_length: 15
d_call: -
j_call: TRBJ1-4
cdr3_nt: TGTGCCAGCAGCTTGTATGGGACACGCGGGGAAAAACTGTTTTTT
cdr3_aa: CASSLYGTRGEKLFF

clone_size: -
v_call: TRBV5-1
cdr3_length: 16
d_call: TRBD2
j_call: TRBJ2-1
cdr3_nt: TGCGCCAGCAGCAAAAACAGCGGGGAAAACTACAATGAGCAGTTCTTC
cdr3_aa: CASSKNSGENYNEQFF

clone_size: many
v_call: TRBV7-2
cdr3_length: 15
d_call: -
j_call: TRBJ2-1
cdr3_nt: TGTGCCAGCAGCTTTGACAGAGACTTTTACAATGAGCAGTTCTTC
cdr3_aa: CASSFDRDFYNEQFF

clone_size: few
v_call: TRBV4-3
cdr3_length: 14
d_call: -
j_call: TRBJ2-7
cdr3_nt: TGCGCCAGCAGCCTTCGGGGAGGTCGGAACGAGCAGTACTTC
cdr3_aa: CASSLRGGRNEQYF

clone_size: -
v_call: TRBV18
cdr3_length: 15
d_call: TRBD2
j_call: TRBJ2-1
cdr3_nt: TGTGCCAGCGTCACTAGCGGTGATTCCTACAATGAGCAGTTCTTC
cdr3_aa: CASVTSGDSYNEQFF

clone_size: few
v_call: TRBV6-5
cdr3_length: 11
d_call: -
j_call: TRBJ1-1
cdr3_nt: TGTGCCAGCAGTCACGGGGGGGAAGCTTTCTTT
cdr3_aa: CASSHGGEAFF

clone_size: -
v_call: TRBV7-9
cdr3_length: 14
d_call: -
j_call: TRBJ2-5
cdr3_nt: TGTGCCGCCGAGGCTAGCGTTACCCCAGAGACCCAGTACTTC
cdr3_aa: CAAEASVTPETQYF

clone_size: -
v_call: TRBV12-3/TRBV12-4
cdr3_length: 15
d_call: -
j_call: TRBJ2-1
cdr3_nt: TGTGCCAGCAGTCCCCAAAGAGGGGAGTACAATGAGCAGTTCTTC
cdr3_aa: CASSPQRGEYNEQFF

clone_size: -
v_call: TRBV29-1
cdr3_length: 13
d_call: TRBD2
j_call: TRBJ2-5
cdr3_nt: TGCAGCGTACCCGCGGGGGGCCGGCAGACCCAGTACTTC
cdr3_aa: CSVPAGGRQTQYF

clone_size: few
v_call: TRBV12-3/TRBV12-4
cdr3_length: 14
d_call: -
j_call: TRBJ2-4
cdr3_nt: TGTGCCAGCAGTTTCGCAATAGCCAAAAACATTCAGTACTTC
cdr3_aa: CASSFAIAKNIQYF

clone_size: -
v_call: TRBV5-1
cdr3_length: 12
d_call: -
j_call: TRBJ2-1
cdr3_nt: TGCGCCAGCAGCCCAACGATAGATGAGCAGTTCTTC
cdr3_aa: CASSPTIDEQFF

clone_size: -
v_call: TRBV12-3/TRBV12-4
cdr3_length: 15
d_call: TRBD2
j_call: TRBJ2-2
cdr3_nt: TGTGCCAGCAGAAGGACTAGCGGAAGCACCGGGGAGCTGTTTTTT
cdr3_aa: CASRRTSGSTGELFF

clone_size: -
v_call: TRBV5-8
cdr3_length: 15
d_call: TRBD1
j_call: TRBJ2-5
cdr3_nt: TGTGCCAGCAGCTCGTATCGGACAGGGGGGGAGACCCAGTACTTC
cdr3_aa: CASSSYRTGGETQYF

clone_size: -
v_call: TRBV7-2
cdr3_length: 18
d_call: TRBD1
j_call: TRBJ1-2
cdr3_nt: TGTGCCAGCAGCTCCCAGCCCCTCGGGACAGGGGGCGGCCATGGCTACACCTTC
cdr3_aa: CASSSQPLGTGGGHGYTF

clone_size: few
v_call: TRBV4-1
cdr3_length: 15
d_call: TRBD2
j_call: TRBJ2-5
cdr3_nt: TGCGCCAGCAGCCCTGGGACTAGCGGGGGGGAGACCCAGTACTTC
cdr3_aa: CASSPGTSGGETQYF

clone_size: few
v_call: TRBV7-9
cdr3_length: 13
d_call: TRBD2
j_call: TRBJ2-3
cdr3_nt: TGTGCCAGCAGCTTTCGGGGGGAAGATACGCAGTATTTT
cdr3_aa: CASSFRGEDTQYF

clone_size: once
v_call: TRBV15
cdr3_length: 15
d_call: TRBD1
j_call: TRBJ2-7
cdr3_nt: TGTGCCACCAGCGAAGGGACAGGGGCAACCGACGAGCAGTACTTC
cdr3_aa: CATSEGTGATDEQYF

clone_size: -
v_call: TRBV7-2
cdr3_length: 15
d_call: -
j_call: TRBJ2-3
cdr3_nt: TGTGCCAGCAGCTTGCGGAGGGGCCGGGAAGATACGCAGTATTTT
cdr3_aa: CASSLRRGREDTQYF

clone_size: few
v_call: TRBV7-2
cdr3_length: 13
d_call: -
j_call: TRBJ2-7
cdr3_nt: TGTGCCAGCAGCGTCAGGGGAACCTACGAGCAGTACTTC
cdr3_aa: CASSVRGTYEQYF

clone_size: many
v_call: TRBV5-1
cdr3_length: 15
d_call: -
j_call: TRBJ2-3
cdr3_nt: TGCGCCAGCAGCTGGACTCCTACTCCCACAGATACGCAGTATTTT
cdr3_aa: CASSWTPTPTDTQYF

clone_size: few
v_call: TRBV20-1
cdr3_length: 15
d_call: -
j_call: TRBJ2-1
cdr3_nt: TGCAGTGCTAGATCGGCGGCAGGAGCCTACAATGAGCAGTTCTTC
cdr3_aa: CSARSAAGAYNEQFF

clone_size: few
v_call: TRBV3-1
cdr3_length: 13
d_call: -
j_call: TRBJ2-3
cdr3_nt: TGTGCCAGCAGCCGGGGGACCACAGGTACGCAGTATTTT
cdr3_aa: CASSRGTTGTQYF

clone_size: -
v_call: TRBV15
cdr3_length: 13
d_call: -
j_call: TRBJ1-5
cdr3_nt: TGTGCCACCGTTAGAGATAGCAATCAGCCCCAGCATTTT
cdr3_aa: CATVRDSNQPQHF

clone_size: few
v_call: TRBV24-1
cdr3_length: 13
d_call: TRBD1
j_call: TRBJ1-5
cdr3_nt: TGTGCCACCGCCCGGGACAGGGGTCAGCCCCAGCATTTT
cdr3_aa: CATARDRGQPQHF

clone_size: -
v_call: TRBV12-3/TRBV12-4
cdr3_length: 16
d_call: -
j_call: TRBJ2-7
cdr3_nt: TGTGCCAGCAGTTCCGCTGGGGGGGCCAACACCTACGAGCAGTACTTC
cdr3_aa: CASSSAGGANTYEQYF

clone_size: -
v_call: TRBV27
cdr3_length: 12
d_call: -
j_call: TRBJ2-5
cdr3_nt: TGTGCCAGCAGTGGCCCCTCGGGGACCCAGTACTTC
cdr3_aa: CASSGPSGTQYF

clone_size: -
v_call: TRBV7-3
cdr3_length: 16
d_call: -
j_call: TRBJ2-3
cdr3_nt: TGTGCCAGCAGCTTAAAGGGGACGCTCCCGCGAGATACGCAGTATTTT
cdr3_aa: CASSLKGTLPRDTQYF

clone_size: -
v_call: TRBV6-6
cdr3_length: 14
d_call: -
j_call: TRBJ1-5
cdr3_nt: TGTGCCAGCAGAGACCGGGCTGGGGGTCAGCCCCAGCATTTT
cdr3_aa: CASRDRAGGQPQHF

clone_size: few
v_call: TRBV12-3/TRBV12-4
cdr3_length: 15
d_call: -
j_call: TRBJ1-3
cdr3_nt: TGTGCCAGCAGTTTAATCGGACCCTCTGGAAACACCATATATTTT
cdr3_aa: CASSLIGPSGNTIYF